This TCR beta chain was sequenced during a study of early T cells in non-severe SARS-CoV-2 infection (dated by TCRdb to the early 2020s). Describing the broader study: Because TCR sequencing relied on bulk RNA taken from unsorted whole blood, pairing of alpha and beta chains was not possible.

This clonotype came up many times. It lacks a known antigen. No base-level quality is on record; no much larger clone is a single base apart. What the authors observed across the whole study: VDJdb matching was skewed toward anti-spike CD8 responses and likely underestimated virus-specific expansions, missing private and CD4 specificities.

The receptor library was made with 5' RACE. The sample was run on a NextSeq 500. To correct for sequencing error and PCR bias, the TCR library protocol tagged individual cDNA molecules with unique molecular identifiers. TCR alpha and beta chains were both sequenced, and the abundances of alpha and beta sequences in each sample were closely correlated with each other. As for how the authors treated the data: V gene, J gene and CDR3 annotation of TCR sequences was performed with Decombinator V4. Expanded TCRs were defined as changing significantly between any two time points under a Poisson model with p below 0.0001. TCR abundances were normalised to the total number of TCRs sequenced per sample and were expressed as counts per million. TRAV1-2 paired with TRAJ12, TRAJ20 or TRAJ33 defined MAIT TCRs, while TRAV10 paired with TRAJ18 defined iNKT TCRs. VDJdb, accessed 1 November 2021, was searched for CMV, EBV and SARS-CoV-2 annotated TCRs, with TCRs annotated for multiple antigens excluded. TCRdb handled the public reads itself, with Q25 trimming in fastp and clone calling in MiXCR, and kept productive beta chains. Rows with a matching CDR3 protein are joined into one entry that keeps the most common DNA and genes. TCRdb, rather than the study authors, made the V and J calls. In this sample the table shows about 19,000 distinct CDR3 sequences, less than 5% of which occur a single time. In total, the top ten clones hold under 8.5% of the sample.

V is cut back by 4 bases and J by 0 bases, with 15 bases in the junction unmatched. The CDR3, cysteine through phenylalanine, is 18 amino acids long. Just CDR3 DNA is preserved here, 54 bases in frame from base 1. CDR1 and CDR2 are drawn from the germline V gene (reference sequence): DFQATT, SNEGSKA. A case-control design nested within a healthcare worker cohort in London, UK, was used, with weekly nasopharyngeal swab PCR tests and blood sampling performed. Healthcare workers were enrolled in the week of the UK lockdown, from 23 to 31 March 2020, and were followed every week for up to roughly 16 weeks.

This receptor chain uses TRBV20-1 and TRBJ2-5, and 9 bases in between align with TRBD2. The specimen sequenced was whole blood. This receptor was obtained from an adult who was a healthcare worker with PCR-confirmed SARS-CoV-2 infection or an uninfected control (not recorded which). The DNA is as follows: TGCAGTGCTACGGAGTCCGCTAGCGGGGACCGGTACCAAGAGACCCAGTACTTC. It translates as CSATESASGDRYQETQYF.